This T cell receptor beta chain stems from a study of CD8+ T cells in alopecia areata. Germline CDR1 reads MGHDK; CDR2 reads SYGVNS. This CDR3 spans 13 amino acids. V lost 4 bases to trimming and J lost 4 bases, with 11 bases between them. RNA, once extracted, was reverse transcribed into cDNA for use as the sequencing template. Profiled with immunoSEQ multiplex PCR; TCRdb holds only in-frame clones, not every one. The repertoire holds about 120,000 clones, around 48% seen once, with roughly a tenth in the top ten. The chain combines TRBV25-1 with TRBJ2-7; the D gene could be TRBD1 or TRBD2 (6 bases each). Sequencing was carried out using NKG2D-low CD8+ T cells sorted from blood. The receptor was derived from a human donor with alopecia areata. CDR3 in amino acids: CASSVGGGYEQYF. For the CDR3, the DNA is TGTGCCAGCAGTGTGGGGGGCGGGTACGAGCAGTACTTC.